This TCR beta chain was recovered during a study of OX40 agonist ivuxolimab in advanced cancers. Data came from immunoSEQ multiplex PCR; TCRdb stores just in-frame clones and leaves some out. The sample lists around 10,000 clones, about three quarters seen once, with about 20% in the top ten. This clone was detected a few times. V was pared by 4 bases and J by 5 bases, with 6 bases of the junction left unmatched. The CDR3 totals 15 residues. Germline lookup yields CDR1 MNHNS and CDR2 SASEGT. Sequences were derived from CD4+ or CD8+ T cells sorted from blood, sampled in a trial of the OX40 agonist ivuxolimab. The chain uses TRBV6-1 and TRBJ2-5; 11 bases match TRBD2. The receptor was derived from an adult with an advanced solid tumor such as melanoma, head and neck, liver or kidney cancer. CDR3 loop: CASSALAGALETQYF. The CDR3 nucleotides are TGTGCCAGCAGTGCACTAGCGGGAGCTTTGGAGACCCAGTACTTC.